The clone carrying this T cell receptor (beta chain) was found once. Its antigen is not identified. This entry is derived from a study of cytomegalovirus exposure and HLA in healthy donors. The V gene lost 3 bases and the J gene lost 8 bases, with 8 bases spanning the gap. This CDR3 comprises 11 residues. The germline CDR1 and CDR2 sequences are SGHDT and YYEEEE. 13 Jbeta primers and 60 Vbeta primers were used for the PCR. Repertoires were generated with immunoSEQ multiplex PCR, while TCRdb's copy carries only in-frame clones and drops some. Found here are roughly 160,000 clones, roughly 80% of them singletons; the top ten hold roughly 2.3%. General observations from the study: Later analysis identified a missense DCLRE1C variant that was linked to TCR beta V- and J-gene trimming. Earlier findings revealed that most TCR beta V segments proved productive either about 90% or about 30% of the time. A later analysis showed HLA-associated TCR beta chains outstripping equally common others in clonal expansion. The authors listed approximately 160 TCR beta chains as cytomegalovirus-associated.

This receptor was identified in a male donor in good health and CMV-seronegative. The chain carries TRBV5-6 and TRBJ1-2; unclear D gene. Sequencing input: PBMCs. This CDR3 reads CASSSPRGYTF. In DNA, the CDR3 is TGTGCCAGCAGCTCCCCGCGGGGCTACACCTTC.